This T cell receptor beta chain was identified during a study of T cells in Graves' hyperthyroidism and ophthalmopathy. Findings and caveats of the study: Most clonotypes that expanded in the thyroid above 0.001 also showed up in blood.

This clonotype was recorded once. The antigen is not known. This may arise from a read error, as a much more abundant clone is one base away. Germline-derived CDR1 and CDR2 are MNHNS and SASEGT. The CDR3 spans 16 residues. Unmatched junction bases numbered 5, after V lost 5 bases and J lost 0 bases. Graves' hyperthyroidism is called stable when ophthalmopathy does not progress within 18 months. Patients aged 18 to 65 with hyperthyroidism were newly diagnosed, with duration under 2 months. Uncontrolled infection, other autoimmune disease, pregnancy or lactation excluded patients. The source material, RNA transcripts, was used to amplify TCR beta CDR3 regions. TCR CDR3 regions were first amplified by RT-PCR with HTBI primers. Each CDR3 protein is one row after TCRdb ran MiXCR on the multiplex PCR reads. The sample consists of a few hundred thousand distinct CDR3 sequences, just over 45% of them appearing once.

The receptor was derived from a woman aged 18-29 years with Graves' hyperthyroidism. Sample: peripheral blood or thyroid tissue (not recorded which). This chain connects TRBV6-1 to TRBJ2-7, with 12 bases fitting TRBD2. The CDR3 sequence is CASSTRTSGDSYEQYF. The CDR3 nucleotides are TGTGCCAGCAGTACCCGGACTAGCGGGGACTCCTACGAGCAGTACTTC.